Sequencing of this TCR beta chain was carried out in a study of T-cell memory formation after mild COVID-19. This clonotype occurred a few times. The target antigen is unknown. TCRdb passed the 5' RACE reads through MiXCR, listing each CDR3 protein once. The table records under 300,000 distinct CDR3 sequences, roughly 8.2% of them present only once. General study results and limits: Some responding clones appeared in pre-infection memory, suggesting cross-reactive memory joined. Proof of SARS-CoV-2 specificity was absent for the second-wave clones that crested on day 37. The CD4+ clones that contracted clustered mainly within CM and EM, and the CD8+ clones concentrated in EMRA.

This clonotype was sampled from a man younger than 30 who had mild COVID-19 (a few samples of this study predate the infection). Cell type and time point are not known. The sequencing input was PBMCs or a T cell subset sorted from them (not recorded which).

The CDR3 protein is CASSLGLAYEQFF. CDR3 coding DNA: TGCGCCAGCAGCTTGGGACTAGCCTATGAGCAGTTCTTC. This chain connects TRBV5-1 to TRBJ2-1, with 7 positions matching TRBD2. Germline assignment: CDR1 SGHRS and CDR2 YFSETQ. Trimming took 0 bases from V and 8 from J; bases not matched to a gene: 2. This CDR3 spans 13 amino acids.